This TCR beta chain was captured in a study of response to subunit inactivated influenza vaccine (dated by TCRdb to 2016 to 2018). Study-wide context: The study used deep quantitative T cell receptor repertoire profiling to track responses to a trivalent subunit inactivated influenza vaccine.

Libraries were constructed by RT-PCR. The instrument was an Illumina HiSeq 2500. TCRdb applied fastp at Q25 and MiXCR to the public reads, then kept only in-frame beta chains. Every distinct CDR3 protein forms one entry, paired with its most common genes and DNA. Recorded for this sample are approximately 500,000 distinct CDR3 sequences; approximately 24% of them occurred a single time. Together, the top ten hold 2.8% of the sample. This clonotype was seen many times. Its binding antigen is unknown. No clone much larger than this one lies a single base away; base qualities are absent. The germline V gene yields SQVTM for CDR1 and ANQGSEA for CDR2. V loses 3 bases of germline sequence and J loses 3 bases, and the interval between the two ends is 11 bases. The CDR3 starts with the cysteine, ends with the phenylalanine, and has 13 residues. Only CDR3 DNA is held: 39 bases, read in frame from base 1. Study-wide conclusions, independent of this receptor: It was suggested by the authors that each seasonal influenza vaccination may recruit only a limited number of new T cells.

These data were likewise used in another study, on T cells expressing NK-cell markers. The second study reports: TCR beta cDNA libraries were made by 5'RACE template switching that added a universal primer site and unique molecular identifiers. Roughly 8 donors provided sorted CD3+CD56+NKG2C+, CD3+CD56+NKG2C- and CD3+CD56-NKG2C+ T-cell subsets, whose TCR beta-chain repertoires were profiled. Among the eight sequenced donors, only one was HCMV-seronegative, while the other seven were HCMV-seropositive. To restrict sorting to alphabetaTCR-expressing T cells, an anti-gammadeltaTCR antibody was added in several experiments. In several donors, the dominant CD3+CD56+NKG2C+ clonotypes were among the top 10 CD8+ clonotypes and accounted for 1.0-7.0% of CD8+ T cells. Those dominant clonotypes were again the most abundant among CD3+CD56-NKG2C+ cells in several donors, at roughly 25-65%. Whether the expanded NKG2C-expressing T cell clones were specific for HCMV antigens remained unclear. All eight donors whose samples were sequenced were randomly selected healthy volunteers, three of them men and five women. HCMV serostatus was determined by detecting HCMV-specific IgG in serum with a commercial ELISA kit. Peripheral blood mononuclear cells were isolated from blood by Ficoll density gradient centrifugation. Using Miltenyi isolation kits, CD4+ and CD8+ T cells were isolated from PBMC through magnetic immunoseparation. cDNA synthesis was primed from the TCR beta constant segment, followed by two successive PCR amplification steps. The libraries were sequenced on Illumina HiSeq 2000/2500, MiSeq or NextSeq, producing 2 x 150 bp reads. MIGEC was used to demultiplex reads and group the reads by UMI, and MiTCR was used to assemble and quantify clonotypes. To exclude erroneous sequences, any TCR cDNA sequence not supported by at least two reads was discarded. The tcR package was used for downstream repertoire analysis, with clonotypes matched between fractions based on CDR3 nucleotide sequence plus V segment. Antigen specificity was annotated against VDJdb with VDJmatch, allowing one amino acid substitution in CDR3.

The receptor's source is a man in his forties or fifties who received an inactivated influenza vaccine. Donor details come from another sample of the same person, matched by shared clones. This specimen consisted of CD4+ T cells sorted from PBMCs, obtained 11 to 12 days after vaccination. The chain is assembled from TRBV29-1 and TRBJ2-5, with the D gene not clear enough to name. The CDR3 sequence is CSVDGWAEETQYF. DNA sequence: TGCAGCGTTGATGGATGGGCGGAAGAGACCCAGTACTTC.